This TCR beta chain was sequenced in a study of control samples from healthy donors and cancer patients. Germline loops: CDR1 MNHEY, CDR2 SMNVEV (reference sequence). This CDR3 has 16 amino acids. V was shortened by 1 base and J by 4 bases, with 16 bases between the two germline ends. Clones were read by immunoSEQ multiplex PCR, and TCRdb kept only the in-frame ones, dropping some. The sample includes roughly 84,000 clones, about nine tenths of them seen just once. The clonotype was recovered from a man aged 50-59 years in good health. V is TRBV27 and J is TRBJ1-1, with D possibly TRBD1 on 6 matching bases. Sequenced input: blood. CDR3 nucleotides: TGTGCCAGCAGTTTATTGAAGACAGGTCGTGTCACTGAAGCTTTCTTT. This gives the protein CASSLLKTGRVTEAFF.